The clone carrying this TCR beta chain was seen more than once but under ten times. Its antigen is unknown. RNA transcripts gave rise to amplified TCR beta CDR3 regions. The HTBI set primed first-round TCR CDR3 RT-PCR. TCRdb processed the multiplex PCR reads anew with MiXCR; each CDR3 protein has one entry. There are 650,000 to 700,000 distinct CDR3 sequences in the sample; roughly a sixth occur only once, and less than 20% lies in the top ten. The data originate from a study of T cells in Graves' hyperthyroidism and ophthalmopathy. Across the whole study: The blood sample was taken at first diagnosis, before treatment began. Overall study findings and caveats: Ophthalmopathy, which appeared later, was predicted by the model a median approximately 6.7 months before onset.

Patients counted as stable if ophthalmopathy did not develop within 18 months. Researchers barred patients who had uncontrolled infection, other autoimmune disease, pregnancy or lactation. CDR1 and CDR2 from the germline V gene are SGHTA and FQGNSA. The V gene lost 3 bases and the J gene lost 3 bases, with 8 bases spanning the gap. The CDR3 covers 13 residues. This TCR came from a man aged 50 to 60 with Graves' hyperthyroidism. This sequence joins TRBV7-2 and TRBJ1-1, with no clear D. Sequencing used blood. The CDR3 loop reads CASSFKRDTEAFF. The DNA for the CDR3 is TGTGCCAGCAGCTTTAAACGGGACACTGAAGCTTTCTTT.